Here is one T cell receptor beta chain with its context. The clone's antigen remains unknown. No base qualities exist here, and no much larger clone lies one base off it. V is cut back by 5 bases and J by 3 bases, with 30 bases in the junction unmatched. Looking up the germline V gene (reference sequence) yields CDR1 PRHDT and CDR2 FYEKMQ. From the cysteine through the phenylalanine, the CDR3 covers 22 amino acids. Left in the record is the CDR3 DNA by itself, 66 bases read in frame from the first base. TCRbeta CDR3 regions were amplified from genomic DNA using the immunoSEQ Assay, a bias-controlled multiplex PCR. As for the authors' bioinformatics: Within the assay, amplification of reference gene primers was used to estimate how many nucleated cells each sample contained. To quantify the absolute abundance of each unique TCRbeta CDR3 rearrangement, sequence reads were collapsed and filtered. For each sample, productive Simpson clonality was calculated as the square root of Simpson's diversity index over productive rearrangements. TCRdb re-hosts the immuneACCESS table, in-frame sequences only. Its copies lack some clones; in the studies checked, an unresolved V gene accounts for under half of them, and the cause for the rest is not known. Clone size and V and J calls were adopted from that table, with D and trimming inferred from the DNA. For this sample there are under 150,000 clones; roughly three quarters appear just once. The top ten clonotypes cover roughly 4.2% of the sample.

The data derive from a study of blood T cell repertoires in COVID-19 (TCRdb year 2020). In terms of the full investigation: Samples from collaborators originated in the United States, Italy and Spain and spanned both the acute and convalescent phases of COVID-19. The prospective study material was composed of cDNA or gDNA derived from T cells, B-cell-depleted T cells, or PBMCs. Deeply sampled blood TCRbeta repertoires from subjects exposed to, actively infected with, or recovered from COVID-19 were included in the dataset. A freely available public database, intended as a resource for researchers studying the immune response to SARS-CoV-2, is where the repertoires were released. The samples were drawn from two sources: the first 160 participants of the ongoing ImmuneRACE study, and approximately 1,300 subjects contributed by 6 global collaborators. A de-identified subject ID, COVID-19 status, age in years and sex were almost always included in the sample metadata. Where available, HLA class I and class II types were taken from metadata supplied by the sample provider and were not determined by assay-based typing. Overall results and qualifications from the work: The amount of clinical and demographic metadata varied by source and participant and was provided uncurated.

Each collaborating institution followed its own protocols to collect whole blood in K2EDTA tubes. For TCRbeta analysis, collaborators shipped samples as frozen whole blood, isolated PBMCs, or DNA extracted from either of those sample types. This receptor was taken from a man in his sixties with acute or convalescent COVID-19. The V gene is TRBV13 and the J gene is TRBJ2-5, with 7 bases in between that match TRBD1. The specimen sequenced was peripheral blood. The CDR3: CASSPQHKQQGPVLLMKETQYF. The DNA reads TGTGCCAGCAGCCCCCAACACAAACAACAGGGGCCTGTCCTCCTCATGAAAGAGACCCAGTACTTC.